This is a list of T cell receptor beta chains from one sample in a study of cytomegalovirus exposure and HLA in healthy donors. Profiled with immunoSEQ multiplex PCR; TCRdb holds only in-frame clones, not every one. The table records about 93,000 clones, 55% to 70% of them present only once. Sequencing was carried out using PBMCs. These TCRs come from a boy between 10 and 17 years old in good health and CMV-seropositive. The conserved cysteine and the conserved F or W are not part of the CDR3 here. D genes are given only for firm matches. The size of a clone is reported for some rows only, either as once, few or many, or as a class for expanded clones.

J: TRBJ1-1; V: TRBV30; size: -; D: -; CDR3: AWDLEGYIRGEAF
J: TRBJ2-7; V: TRBV2; size: -; D: TRBD1; CDR3: ASSPTGFSYEQY
J: TRBJ2-1; V: TRBV5-1; size: -; D: -; CDR3: ASSSSDEQF
J: TRBJ2-1; V: TRBV5-1; size: once; D: TRBD2; CDR3: ASSLTSGREQF
J: TRBJ1-6; V: TRBV7-9; size: -; D: -; CDR3: ASSATFNSPLH
J: TRBJ1-1; V: TRBV6-1; size: few; D: -; CDR3: ASSEQGNTEAF
J: TRBJ2-1; V: TRBV6-5; size: -; D: -; CDR3: ASSQGLLSYNEQF
J: TRBJ2-3; V: TRBV9; size: few; D: -; CDR3: ASSGDGTRTDTQY
J: TRBJ2-1; V: TRBV7-3; size: -; D: -; CDR3: ASSSRYDNEQF
J: TRBJ2-5; V: TRBV5-1; size: once; D: -; CDR3: ASSDPPRDTQY
J: -; V: TRBV6-5; size: -; D: TRBD1; CDR3: ASSWGQGNSYEQY
J: TRBJ2-7; V: TRBV5-4; size: -; D: TRBD2; CDR3: ASSLGLAGGPGEQY
J: TRBJ2-3; V: TRBV10-1; size: -; D: -; CDR3: ASSGAAHTQY
J: TRBJ1-1; V: TRBV5-1; size: few; D: -; CDR3: ASSLAGDTEAF
J: -; V: TRBV7-6; size: -; D: -; CDR3: ASSRNNQGFEQY
J: TRBJ1-5; V: TRBV4-1; size: -; D: -; CDR3: ASRDTGPNQPQH
J: TRBJ1-5; V: TRBV4-1; size: -; D: -; CDR3: ASSRQGNQPQH
J: TRBJ2-2; V: TRBV10-2; size: -; D: TRBD2; CDR3: ASRFSGRTTGELF
J: TRBJ2-7; V: TRBV5-1; size: few; D: TRBD2; CDR3: ASSSSGGAIHEQY
J: TRBJ1-1; V: TRBV5-6; size: -; D: -; CDR3: ASSLERSYGHRNTEAF
J: TRBJ2-2; V: TRBV7-9; size: -; D: TRBD1; CDR3: ASSPLTLDRALGTGELF
J: TRBJ2-1; V: TRBV10-2; size: -; D: -; CDR3: ASSERTSAGPGEQF
J: TRBJ2-7; V: TRBV9; size: -; D: -; CDR3: ASSVGEGGQRYEQY
J: TRBJ1-2; V: TRBV15; size: -; D: -; CDR3: ATSRDLQGIFSYGYT
J: TRBJ2-1; V: TRBV6-5; size: -; D: -; CDR3: ASSPRGLPGGEQF
J: TRBJ1-2; V: TRBV9; size: -; D: TRBD1; CDR3: ASSVETTGGWGGYT
J: TRBJ2-7; V: TRBV7-9; size: few; D: TRBD2; CDR3: ASSLAGREDRY
J: TRBJ2-7; V: TRBV6-5; size: -; D: -; CDR3: ASSRAYEQY
J: TRBJ1-1; V: TRBV18; size: -; D: -; CDR3: ASSPGQLNTEAF
J: TRBJ1-2; V: TRBV7-2; size: -; D: -; CDR3: ASSLEQIYGYT
J: TRBJ2-3; V: TRBV2; size: -; D: -; CDR3: ASSPLYTQY
J: TRBJ1-1; V: TRBV2; size: -; D: -; CDR3: ASSEMGAGTEAF
J: TRBJ2-3; V: TRBV19; size: -; D: -; CDR3: ASSRRQGTTDTQY
J: TRBJ2-5; V: TRBV5-1; size: -; D: -; CDR3: ASSLGTEETQY
J: TRBJ1-2; V: TRBV7-7; size: -; D: -; CDR3: ASSLVKPSGGYT
J: TRBJ1-1; V: TRBV6-1; size: -; D: TRBD1; CDR3: ASSTTGSNTEAF
J: TRBJ1-1; V: TRBV2; size: -; D: TRBD1; CDR3: ASHPGGPTEAF
J: TRBJ1-2; V: TRBV6-1; size: once; D: TRBD1; CDR3: ASSETGMGGYT
J: TRBJ1-6; V: TRBV5-4; size: -; D: -; CDR3: ASSPPVSSYNSPLH
J: TRBJ1-1; V: TRBV30; size: few; D: TRBD1; CDR3: AWNLQGVTEAF
J: TRBJ1-2; V: TRBV5-1; size: -; D: -; CDR3: ASSFDSNSNYGYT
J: TRBJ2-3; V: TRBV21-1; size: -; D: -; CDR3: ASSKGAGPTDTQY
J: TRBJ2-3; V: TRBV6-6; size: -; D: -; CDR3: ASNNSPTDTQY